These 8 T cell receptor beta chains originate from one sample sequenced in a study of T cells in Graves' hyperthyroidism and ophthalmopathy. Template material for amplifying TCR beta CDR3 regions consisted of RNA transcripts. The HTBI primer set drove a first-round RT-PCR of the TCR CDR3. From the multiplex PCR reads, TCRdb called clonotypes with MiXCR, one entry per CDR3 protein. The sample holds some 440,000 distinct CDR3 sequences, 15% to 17% seen once. The sequenced sample was blood. The receptors derive from a woman between 18 and 30 years old with Graves' hyperthyroidism.

This clonotype has a count of ten or more. The gene calls are TRBV27 and TRBJ2-1; TRBD2 agrees at 9 bases. V trimming: 2 bases; J trimming: 8 bases; junction bases outside the gene matches: 7. Germline values: CDR1 MNHEY, CDR2 SMNVEV (reference sequence). The CDR3 is 15 amino acids. Written as DNA, the CDR3 is TGTGCCAGCAGTTTAGCGGGAGGGCCATCTTATGAGCAGTTCTTC. It encodes CASSLAGGPSYEQFF.

At least ten counts were recorded for this clonotype. This chain links TRBV5-1 with TRBJ2-7; D possibly matches TRBD1 or TRBD2 (5 bases each). The germline V gene encodes CDR1 SGHRS and CDR2 YFSETQ. The CDR3 totals 14 residues. V was clipped by 1 base and J by 2 bases, with 10 bases between them. The CDR3 nucleotides are TGCGCCAGCAGCTTGACGGGACGACCCTACGAGCAGTACTTC. It encodes CASSLTGRPYEQYF. Drawing the rest from reference TRBV5-1 and TRBJ2-7, the complete variable domain is KAGVTQTPRYLIKTRGQQVTLSCSPISGHRSVSWYQQTPGQGLQFLFEYFSETQRNKGNFPGRFSGRQFSNSRSEMNVSTLELGDSALYLCASSLTGRPYEQYFGPGTRLTVT.

This clonotype was counted ten times or more. The chain carries TRBV4-1 and TRBJ2-7; no firm D call. The V end lost 1 base, the J end lost 1 base, and 11 bases lay between the germline ends. Germline values: CDR1 MGHRA, CDR2 YSYEKL. CDR3 length: 15 amino acids. The CDR3 DNA sequence: TGCGCCAGCAGCCAAGTGGCGGCAATGTCCTACGAGCAGTACTTC. Translating it yields CASSQVAAMSYEQYF.

This clonotype has at least ten counts. The V call is TRBV7-2, the J call TRBJ2-5; no clear D. Germline CDR1 SGHTA, CDR2 FQGNSA. This CDR3 spans 12 amino acids. Trimming pared 1 base from V and 5 bases from J, leaving 5 bases between. CDR3: CASSLELETQYF. The CDR3 DNA reads as TGTGCCAGCAGCTTAGAGCTGGAGACCCAGTACTTC. Combining the CDR3 with reference TRBV7-2 and TRBJ2-5 gives the whole variable domain GAGVSQSPSNKVTEKGKDVELRCDPISGHTALYWYRQSLGQGLEFLIYFQGNSAPDKSGLPSDRFSAERTGGSVSTLTIQRTQQEDSAVYLCASSLELETQYFGPGTRLLVL.

The rearrangement links TRBV3-1 to TRBJ2-5, with TRBD2 identical over 8 bases. The CDR3 contains 15 residues. Germline values: CDR1 LGHDT, CDR2 YNNKEL (reference sequence). V trimming: 4 bases; J trimming: 7 bases; junction bases outside the gene matches: 11. The CDR3 DNA reads TGTGCCAGCAGCCTCATGAGCGGGGGCGGGGGGACCCAGTACTTC. This codes for CASSLMSGGGGTQYF.

The gene calls are TRBV4-1 and TRBJ2-1; 11 nucleotides agree with TRBD2. V lost 2 bases to trimming and J lost 7 bases; unmatched junction nucleotides: 10. The germline gives CDR1 MGHRA, CDR2 YSYEKL. CDR3 length: 17 residues. The CDR3, as DNA: TGCGCCAGCAGCCAAAGTAGCGGGAGGGCCAAAGTTAATGAGCAGTTCTTC. Translating it yields CASSQSSGRAKVNEQFF.

This clonotype appeared many times. This chain uses TRBV11-2 with TRBJ1-1, with D unresolved. The CDR3 length is 17 residues. Germline CDR1 is SGHAT and CDR2 is FQNNGV. Trimming shortened V by 4 bases and J by 3 bases, and 21 bases separated the two germline ends. The CDR3 is CASSSALLRAGDTEAFF. CDR3 bases: TGTGCCAGCAGCTCGGCCCTCTTGAGGGCAGGAGACACTGAAGCTTTCTTT.

This clonotype was seen many times. V usage is TRBV7-3 and J usage is TRBJ2-1; 8 bases line up with TRBD2. Trimming removed 1 base from V and 7 bases from J; junction bases left unmatched: 12. The CDR3 extends over 17 amino acids. CDR1 and CDR2 from the germline V gene are SGHTA and FQGTGA. This CDR3 reads CASSLNSRAGGRNEQFF. DNA for the CDR3: TGTGCCAGCAGCTTAAACTCGAGGGCGGGGGGCCGGAATGAGCAGTTCTTC.